The clone carrying this T cell receptor (beta chain) was observed a few times. Its target is unknown. For TCR beta, libraries came from quantitative 5'-RACE with molecular barcodes. TCRdb re-called the 5' RACE reads through MiXCR, storing one row per CDR3 protein. This table has 650,000 to 800,000 distinct CDR3 sequences, roughly 19% appearing once. Germline CDR1 MNHNS, CDR2 SASEGT. CDR3 size: 13 residues. Trimming left V 6 bases short and J 5 bases short, with 13 bases between. The entry originates in a study of CD8 T cells in ankylosing spondylitis. Overall study results and limits: There was a TCR beta motif, made of several highly homologous variants, that appeared characteristic of ankylosing spondylitis blood. Reportedly, matched ankylosing spondylitis synovial fluid was significantly enriched for disease-linked clones.

Input material: blood, either unsorted or a sorted T cell fraction (not recorded which). This rearrangement joins TRBV6-1 to TRBJ1-1, with D tentatively TRBD1 (5 bases). This clonotype was sampled from a male donor with ankylosing spondylitis. The CDR3 region has the DNA TGTGCCAGCAGCCGACAATCAGGGACTGAAGCTTTCTTT. Its translation: CASSRQSGTEAFF.